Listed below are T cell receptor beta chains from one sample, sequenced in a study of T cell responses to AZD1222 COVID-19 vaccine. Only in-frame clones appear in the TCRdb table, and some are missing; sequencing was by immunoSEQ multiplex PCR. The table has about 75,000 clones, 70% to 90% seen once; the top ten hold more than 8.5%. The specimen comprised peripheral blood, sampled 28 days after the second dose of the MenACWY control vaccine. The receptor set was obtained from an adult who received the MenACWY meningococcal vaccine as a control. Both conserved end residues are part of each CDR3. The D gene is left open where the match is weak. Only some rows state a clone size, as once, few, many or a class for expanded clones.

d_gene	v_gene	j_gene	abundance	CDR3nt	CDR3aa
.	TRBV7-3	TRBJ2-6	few	TGTGCCAGCAGCTTAACCGGGAACGGGGCCAACGTCCTGACTTTC	CASSLTGNGANVLTF
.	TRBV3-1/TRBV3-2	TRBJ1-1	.	TGTGCCAGCAGCCAATCGGGGAACACTGAAGCTTTCTTT	CASSQSGNTEAFF
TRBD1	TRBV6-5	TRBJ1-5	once	TGTGCCAGCAGTAGGGACAGGGCGGGGGGACAGCCCCAGCATTTT	CASSRDRAGGQPQHF
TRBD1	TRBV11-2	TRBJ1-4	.	TGTGCCAGCAGCTTAGACGGTAGGACAGGGGCGGATGAAAAACTGTTTTTT	CASSLDGRTGADEKLFF
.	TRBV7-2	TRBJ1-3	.	TGTGCCAGCAGCTTAGGGCCGGTGAGCTCTGGAAACACCATATATTTT	CASSLGPVSSGNTIYF
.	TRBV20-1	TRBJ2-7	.	TGCAGTGCTAGTTCTCCAAGAGGGCAGGGCCTGAACGAGCAGTACTTC	CSASSPRGQGLNEQYF
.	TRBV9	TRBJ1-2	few	TGTGCCAGCAGCGTAACCCGGGGCTATGGCTACACCTTC	CASSVTRGYGYTF
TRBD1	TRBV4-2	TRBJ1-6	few	TGTGCCAGCAGCGAGGGACAGCGCTACTCCTATAATTCACCCCTCCACTTT	CASSEGQRYSYNSPLHF
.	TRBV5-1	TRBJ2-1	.	TGCGCCAGCAATCCGGGACACACCAGTTACAATGAGCAGTTCTTC	CASNPGHTSYNEQFF
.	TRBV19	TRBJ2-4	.	TGTGCCAGTAGAGCCCGCGACGGTCGCCGGGACATTCAGTACTTC	CASRARDGRRDIQYF
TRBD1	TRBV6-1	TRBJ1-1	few	TGTGCCAGCAGTGAGACCAACAGGGGGTTGAACACTGAAGCTTTCTTT	CASSETNRGLNTEAFF
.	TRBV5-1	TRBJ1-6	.	TGCGCCAGCAGCTTGCTGGGGACTGGTTCGAATTCACCCCTCCACTTT	CASSLLGTGSNSPLHF
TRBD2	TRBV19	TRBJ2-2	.	TGTGCCAGTAGCCCTAGCGGGGGGACCGGGGAGCTGTTTTTT	CASSPSGGTGELFF
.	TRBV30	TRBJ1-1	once	TGTGCCTGGAGCATAGGGAACACTGAAGCTTTCTTT	CAWSIGNTEAFF
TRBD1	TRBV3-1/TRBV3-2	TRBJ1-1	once	TGTGCCAGCAGCCAAAATGGACAGGTGAACACTGAAGCTTTCTTT	CASSQNGQVNTEAFF
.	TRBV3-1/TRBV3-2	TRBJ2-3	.	TGTGCCAGCAGCCAAGAGGGACTCTCATACCGGGGCCTCTTTCGGCAGTATTTT	CASSQEGLSYRGLFRQYF
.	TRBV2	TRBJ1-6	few	TGTGCCAGCTCGACCCAGGGCGGTAATTCACCCCTCCACTTT	CASSTQGGNSPLHF
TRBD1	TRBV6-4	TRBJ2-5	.	TGTGCGTCCCGAGAGGGGGCGAGGGAGACCCAGTACTTC	CASREGARETQYF
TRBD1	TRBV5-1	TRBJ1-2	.	TGCGCCAGCAGCCGGGACAGGGAGGACTATGGCTACACCTTC	CASSRDREDYGYTF
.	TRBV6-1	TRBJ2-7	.	TGTGCCAGCAGTGAATTACCAGGAGGGTACGAGCAGTACTTC	CASSELPGGYEQYF
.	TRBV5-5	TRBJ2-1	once	TGTGCCAGCAGCCGAGGACTGCCAAGCTCCTACAATGAGCAGTTCTTC	CASSRGLPSSYNEQFF
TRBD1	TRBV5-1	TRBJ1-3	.	TGCGCCAGCAGCTTGCGACAGGGTGGCAACACCATATATTTT	CASSLRQGGNTIYF
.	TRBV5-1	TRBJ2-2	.	TGCGCCAGCAGCTTGGAGCAGGGCCTTATCGGGGAGCTGTTTTTT	CASSLEQGLIGELFF